This T cell receptor (beta chain) originates from a study of Tregs in tolerant kidney transplant recipients. Study-wide results and limits: Biological reproducibility was not directly addressed in this study. Few patients were studied, so findings need validation in larger groups.

The method was immunoSEQ multiplex PCR; TCRdb's version includes in-frame clones alone and lacks a portion of them. The sample comprises about 240,000 clones, 65% to 85% of which are singletons, and less than 0.75% rests with the top ten. With regard to this clone: No antigen is known for it.

V was pared by 5 bases and J by 8 bases, with 37 bases between. The germline gives CDR1 SGDLS, CDR2 YYNGEE. This CDR3 has 20 amino acids. The rearrangement links TRBV9 to TRBJ1-2; maybe TRBD1 (6 bases). This TCR was sampled from a human donor in good health. Sequencing used CD4+ T cells from blood. The CDR3 spells CASSGLKQGFVEPTPFGYTF. DNA for the CDR3: TGTGCCAGCAGTGGATTAAAACAGGGTTTTGTGGAGCCAACCCCTTTCGGCTACACCTTC.